Below, 9 T cell receptor beta chains from the same sample are listed, as sequenced in a study of CD8+CD57+ T cells in acquired aplastic anemia (dated by TCRdb to the late 2010s). The instrument given in TCRdb is Illumina HiSeq 2000. Profiling of TCR beta VDJ combinations and CDR3 sequences used genomic DNA as the template. In-frame beta chains were kept once TCRdb had trimmed the public reads at Q25 with fastp and called clones with MiXCR. One record per CDR3 amino acid sequence lists the most common genes and DNA. This sample gives more than 150,000 distinct CDR3 sequences in total; 64% of them show up just once. Of the sample, 46% is held by the ten largest clones. Sequenced input: sorted CD4+, CD8+, or CD8+CD57+ T cells (not recorded which) from PBMCs. The origin of the receptors is a human donor with severe aplastic anemia or a healthy control (not recorded which).

This rearrangement joins TRBV5-5 to TRBJ1-2; 10 bases line up with TRBD1. The CDR3 length is 14 residues. CDR1 and CDR2 (germline): SGHKS, YYEKEE (reference sequence). With 4 bases clipped from V and 9 bases from J, the junction kept 9 bases outside the gene matches. The CDR3 spells CASSLPGTGVSYTF. The CDR3 DNA reads as TGTGCCAGCAGCCTGCCCGGGACAGGGGTTAGCTACACCTTC. Full variable domain (missing parts from reference TRBV5-5 and TRBJ1-2): DAGVTQSPTHLIKTRGQQVTLRCSPISGHKSVSWYQQVLGQGPQFIFQYYEKEERGRGNFPDRFSARQFPNYSSELNVNALLLGDSALYLCASSLPGTGVSYTFGSGTRLTVV.

This chain uses TRBV7-9 with TRBJ2-3; D ambiguous. The CDR3 consists of 12 residues. V gave up 8 bases and J gave up 6 bases, with 12 bases separating them. From germline, CDR1 is SEHNR and CDR2 FQNEAQ (reference sequence). The CDR3 DNA reads as TGTGCCAGCGGGTACACGGAGGATACGCAGTATTTT. Amino acids: CASGYTEDTQYF.

The chain couples TRBV7-9 to TRBJ2-7, with 8 bases lining up with TRBD2. Germline V gene data show CDR1 as SEHNR and CDR2 as FQNEAQ (reference sequence). V was clipped by 3 bases and J by 5 bases; unmatched bases: 6. The CDR3 has 14 residues. The CDR3: CASSFESGSNEQYF. CDR3 nucleotides: TGTGCCAGCAGCTTCGAAAGCGGGAGTAACGAGCAGTACTTC.

The V and J genes are TRBV7-8 and TRBJ1-1; 7 bases are shared with TRBD2. The assigned J gene may be wrong: the sequence end matches TRBJ2-5 better. Germline CDR1 is SGHVS and CDR2 is FQNEAQ. The CDR3 has 15 residues. The CDR3 is CASSFRIGEGETQYF. CDR3 sequence (DNA): TGTGCCAGCAGCTTTAGGATAGGGGAGGGAGAGACCCAGTACTTC.

As for this clonotype: An end of the junction differs from the germline gene, which may be a read error. The CDR3 bases are TGTGCCATCAGTGGGACAGGACCCGTTAATTCACTCCTCCACTTT. It specifies CAISGTGPVNSLLHF. V usage is TRBV10-3 and J usage is TRBJ1-6; 7 bases agree with TRBD1. The CDR3 sequence is 15 residues long. CDR1 is ENHRY and CDR2 is SYGVKD in the germline V gene.

The rearrangement joins TRBV24-1 to TRBJ1-2; no firm D call. In germline, CDR1 is KGHDR, CDR2 SFDVKD. The CDR3 runs to 15 residues. V was shortened by 2 bases and J by 8 bases, with 17 bases between the two germline ends. CDR3 protein: CATSDSRTSAGGYTF. CDR3 coding DNA: TGTGCCACCAGTGATTCGAGGACCAGCGCGGGGGGCTACACCTTC.

This clonotype has just one count. The chain combines TRBV24-1 with TRBJ2-2; 8 bases map to TRBD2. J gave up 2 bases and V 3 bases, and 4 bases lay outside the gene matches. This CDR3 contains 16 residues. Germline CDR1 KGHDR, CDR2 SFDVKD. The CDR3 is CATSDVAGTNTGELFF. CDR3 nucleotides: TGTGCCACCAGTGATGTAGCGGGGACTAACACCGGGGAGCTGTTTTTT.

J is TRBJ2-7 and V is TRBV28, with 9 nucleotides matching TRBD1. Germline V lookup: CDR1 MDHEN, CDR2 SYDVKM. J gave up 2 bases and V 7 bases, and 15 bases lay outside the gene matches. This CDR3 has 17 residues. The CDR3 DNA reads as TGTGCCAGCAAGTCGGGGACAGGGACCAAAACGGCCTACGAGCAGTACTTC. The encoded protein is CASKSGTGTKTAYEQYF.

This clonotype was recorded at least ten times. The rearrangement joins TRBV9 to TRBJ1-4; TRBD1 might be the D (6 bases). The V gene lost 0 bases and the J gene lost 6 bases, with 12 bases spanning the gap. Germline V gene sequence: CDR1 SGDLS, CDR2 YYNGEE. This CDR3 is built from 15 residues. The chain's CDR3 is CASSVEGGGDEKLFF. Here the CDR3 DNA reads TGTGCCAGCAGCGTAGAAGGGGGTGGGGATGAAAAACTGTTTTTT.